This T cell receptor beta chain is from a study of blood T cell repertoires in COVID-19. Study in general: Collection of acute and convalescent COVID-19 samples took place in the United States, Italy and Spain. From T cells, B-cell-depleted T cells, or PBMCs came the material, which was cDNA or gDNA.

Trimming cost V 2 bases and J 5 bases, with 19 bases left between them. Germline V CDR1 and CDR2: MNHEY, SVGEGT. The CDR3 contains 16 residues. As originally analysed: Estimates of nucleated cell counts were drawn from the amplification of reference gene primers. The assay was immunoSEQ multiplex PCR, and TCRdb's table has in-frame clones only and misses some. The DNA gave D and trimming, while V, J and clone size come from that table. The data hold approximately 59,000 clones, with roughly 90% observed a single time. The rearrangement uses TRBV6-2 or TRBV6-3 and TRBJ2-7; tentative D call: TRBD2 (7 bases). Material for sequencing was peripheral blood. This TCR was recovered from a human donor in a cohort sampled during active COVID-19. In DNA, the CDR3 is TGTGCCAGCAGTTACGAGCGGACCCGGGGGGCCCACGAGCAGTACTTC. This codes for CASSYERTRGAHEQYF.